The following is a TCR beta chain sequence with its context. Its specificity is unknown. The sample belongs to a study of cytomegalovirus exposure and HLA in healthy donors. The wider study: The 130 or so validation repertoires used the same platform as the roughly 700 first-cohort repertoires (as reported by a later analysis).

Germline assignment: CDR1 MDHEN and CDR2 SYDVKM. This CDR3 is 13 amino acids long. V lost 4 bases and J 0 bases, leaving 6 bases between the germline ends. Notes on the study in general: In a later analysis, first-cohort TCR clusters were found to tend to co-occur in the approximately 120 validation repertoires. Most TCR sequences were seen very rarely across donors, but some public TCRs occurred in many. Accounts indicate the classifier identified cytomegalovirus status with strong specificity and sensitivity.

Assay: immunoSEQ multiplex PCR; the TCRdb copy retains only in-frame clones and omits some. The sample holds over 250,000 clones, approximately 86% seen once. Material: PBMCs. The clonotype originates from a woman aged 30 to 39 in good health and CMV-seropositive. The rearrangement uses TRBV28 and TRBJ1-1; D remains unclear. Written as DNA, the CDR3 is TGTGCCAGCAGTTCGATCATGAACACTGAAGCTTTCTTT. It is translated as CASSSIMNTEAFF.